Listed here are 10 T cell receptor beta chains from one sample, sequenced in a study of follicular helper T cells after annual influenza vaccination. Sequencing was performed with immunoSEQ multiplex PCR; in TCRdb, only in-frame clones are kept and a portion is missing. The table shows 9,000 to 13,000 clones, with approximately 79% occurring only once. The sequenced sample was CXCR5- memory CD4+ T cells sorted from blood, obtained 6 weeks after influenza vaccination. The receptors shown here come from an adult who received the influenza vaccine.

The sample holds a few counts of this clone. The chain carries TRBV28 and TRBJ1-6; D unresolved. V was cut by 6 bases and J by 6 bases, with 12 bases left in between. This CDR3 is 14 amino acids long. Germline V CDR1 and CDR2: MDHEN, SYDVKM. The CDR3 is CASRQAGSNSPLHF. Here the CDR3 DNA reads TGTGCCAGCAGGCAAGCGGGGTCTAATTCACCCCTCCACTTT.

To note about this clone: An end of the junction differs from the germline gene, which may be a read error. The gene calls are TRBV9 and TRBJ1-4; D is possibly TRBD1 (5 bases). Germline loops: CDR1 SGDLS, CDR2 YYNGEE. CDR3 length: 15 amino acids. The CDR3 protein is CASNVEGRRGEKLFF. In nucleotides, the CDR3 is TGTGCCAGCAACGTAGAGGGGAGACGGGGCGAAAAACTGTTTTTT.

The genes are TRBV27 and TRBJ1-4; D is ambiguous. Germline CDR1 is MNHEY and CDR2 is SMNVEV (reference sequence). V lost 8 bases and J lost 0, with 10 bases in between. The CDR3 contains 14 residues. The CDR3 loop is CASRGHATNEKLFF. The CDR3 DNA follows: TGTGCCAGCCGGGGTCATGCAACTAATGAAAAACTGTTTTTT.

The chain couples TRBV28 to TRBJ2-7; a possible D gene is TRBD1 (5 bases). The CDR3 spans 12 residues. The germline V gene encodes CDR1 MDHEN and CDR2 SYDVKM. With 10 bases removed from V and 2 bases from J, the gap between germline ends came to 12 bases. CDR3 coding DNA: TGTGCCACCGAGACAGCCACCTACGAGCAGTACTTC. It encodes CATETATYEQYF.

The CDR3 loop reads CASSQQGAARNEQFF. The CDR3 bases are TGTGCCAGCAGTCAACAGGGGGCGGCGCGGAATGAGCAGTTCTTC. J is TRBJ2-1 and V is TRBV2; 9 bases match TRBD1. CDR1 and CDR2 from the germline V gene are SNHLY and FYNNEI. Trimming at V came to 5 bases and at J to 7 bases, leaving 9 bases not matched to a gene. The CDR3 consists of 15 residues.

The V call is TRBV4-1, the J call TRBJ2-5; 14 bases are shared with TRBD2. The CDR3 runs 18 residues. After removal of 0 bases from V and 5 bases from J, the junction contained 8 bases not matched to a gene. CDR1 is MGHRA and CDR2 is YSYEKL in the germline V gene. CDR3 amino acids: CASSQDSTSGGARETQYF. The CDR3 nucleotides read TGCGCCAGCAGCCAAGACTCGACTAGCGGGGGGGCGAGGGAGACCCAGTACTTC.

The rearrangement links TRBV29-1 to TRBJ1-3; possible D gene TRBD1, 5 bases. Per germline, CDR1 SQVTM and CDR2 ANQGSEA. V lost 5 bases to trimming and J lost 3 bases, with 11 bases between them. The CDR3 loop spans 13 amino acids. CDR3 protein: CSVLPRVGNTIYF. CDR3 coding DNA: TGCAGCGTTCTACCCAGGGTTGGAAACACCATATATTTT. The full variable domain, rest sourced from reference TRBV29-1 and TRBJ1-3, is SAVISQKPSRDICQRGTSLTIQCQVDSQVTMMFWYRQQPGQSLTLIATANQGSEATYESGFVIDKFPISRPNLTFSTLTVSNMSPEDSSIYLCSVLPRVGNTIYFGEGSWLTVV.

This clone was counted only a few times. The V and J genes are TRBV6-6 and TRBJ1-2; D gene ambiguous. The germline gives CDR1 MNHNY, CDR2 SVGAGI (reference sequence). Trimming left V 6 bases short and J 6 bases short, with 17 bases between. The CDR3 is 14 amino acids. CDR3 nucleotide sequence: TGTGCCAGCAGCCCCATGGCGGGTGTAAATGGCTACACCTTC. This encodes CASSPMAGVNGYTF.

In this sample, this clone turned up once. J is TRBJ2-3 and V is TRBV27; D not certain. V was trimmed by 3 bases and J by 6 bases, leaving 4 bases between them. Looked up from germline, CDR1 is MNHEY and CDR2 is SMNVEV (reference sequence). This CDR3 spans 11 amino acids. Here the CDR3 reads CASSFLDTQYF. The CDR3 DNA follows: TGTGCCAGCAGTTTTTTGGATACGCAGTATTTT.

V and J are TRBV5-1 and TRBJ2-3, with 9 bases fitting TRBD2. The germline V gene encodes CDR1 SGHRS and CDR2 YFSETQ. The CDR3 runs to 14 residues. J gave up 5 bases and V 4 bases, and 5 bases lay outside the gene matches. The CDR3 region is CASSAGLAGDTQYF. The CDR3 nucleotides read TGCGCCAGCAGCGCGGGACTAGCCGGAGATACGCAGTATTTT. Using reference TRBV5-1 and TRBJ2-3 for the parts outside the CDR3, the full variable domain is KAGVTQTPRYLIKTRGQQVTLSCSPISGHRSVSWYQQTPGQGLQFLFEYFSETQRNKGNFPGRFSGRQFSNSRSEMNVSTLELGDSALYLCASSAGLAGDTQYFGPGTRLTVL.